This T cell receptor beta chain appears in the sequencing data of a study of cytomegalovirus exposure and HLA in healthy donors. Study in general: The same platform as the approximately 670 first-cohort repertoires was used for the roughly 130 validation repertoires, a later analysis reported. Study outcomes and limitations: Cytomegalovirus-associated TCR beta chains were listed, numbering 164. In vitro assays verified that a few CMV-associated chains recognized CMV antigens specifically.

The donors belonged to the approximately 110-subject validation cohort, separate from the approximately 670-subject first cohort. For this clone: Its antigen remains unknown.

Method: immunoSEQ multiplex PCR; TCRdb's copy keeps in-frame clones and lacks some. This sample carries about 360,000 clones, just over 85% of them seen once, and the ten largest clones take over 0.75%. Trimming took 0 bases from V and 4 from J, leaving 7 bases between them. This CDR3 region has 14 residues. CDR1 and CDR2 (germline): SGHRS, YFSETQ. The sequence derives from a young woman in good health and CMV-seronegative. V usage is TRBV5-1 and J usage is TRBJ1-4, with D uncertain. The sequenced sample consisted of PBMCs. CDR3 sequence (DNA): TGCGCCAGCAGCTTGGCTGTTTATAATGAAAAACTGTTTTTT. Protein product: CASSLAVYNEKLFF. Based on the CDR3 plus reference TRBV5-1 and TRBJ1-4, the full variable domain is KAGVTQTPRYLIKTRGQQVTLSCSPISGHRSVSWYQQTPGQGLQFLFEYFSETQRNKGNFPGRFSGRQFSNSRSEMNVSTLELGDSALYLCASSLAVYNEKLFFGSGTQLSVL.